This record covers a single TCR beta chain. The assay was immunoSEQ multiplex PCR, and TCRdb's table has in-frame clones only and misses some. This sample has about 340,000 clones, with roughly 93% found just once. This sample was included in a study of brain T cells in children with intractable seizures. The CDR3 is 15 amino acids. The junction had 8 bases not matched to a gene; V was cut back by 8 bases and J by 1 base. CDR1 ENHRY and CDR2 SYGVKD come from the germline V gene. Time point of the sample: blood from clinic visit 5 months post-surgery; TSC patient then seizure free. The specimen was peripheral blood, collected 4 to 5 months after surgery. This TCR derives from a boy under two years old with tuberous sclerosis and intractable seizures. This rearrangement joins TRBV10-3 to TRBJ1-2, with 9 bases that match TRBD1. Written as DNA, the CDR3 is TGTGCCATCTCTAGACAGGGGGAATTTAACTATGGCTACACCTTC. This gives the protein CAISRQGEFNYGYTF.